A single sample gave rise to the 11 T cell receptor beta chains below, sequenced in a study of spatial heterogeneity in lung cancer. Using its own MiXCR run on the 5' RACE reads, TCRdb lists one record per CDR3 protein. Of roughly 5,000 distinct CDR3 sequences listed, roughly 17% were seen once; the top ten hold about 6%. Time point given: sample taken at primary tumor resection. No cell sorting; template was whole RNA from tumor, lung tissue or PBMC. This specimen consisted of PBMCs, obtained at surgery. The receptors derive from a male donor with early-stage non-small cell lung cancer.

This clonotype is categorized as medium-sized. The chain employs TRBV12-3 or TRBV12-4 and TRBJ1-6; the D is unclear. The CDR3 runs to 15 residues. V lost 3 bases to trimming and J lost 8 bases, with 14 bases between them. The CDR3 loop is CASSLQGLSHSPLHF. CDR3 in DNA: TGTGCCAGCAGTTTGCAAGGTCTTTCTCATTCACCCCTCCACTTT.

This clonotype is medium-sized (0.01 to 0.1%) in the sample. A read error may account for a junction end that differs from germline. The gene calls are TRBV7-2 and TRBJ2-5, with 7 positions matching TRBD2. The CDR3 length is 12 residues. Germline CDR1 SGHTA, CDR2 FQGNSA. The DNA of the CDR3 is TGTGCCAGCAGCCTAGCGGAAGAGACCCAGTACTTC. This encodes CASSLAEETQYF.

This clonotype counts as medium-sized. The chain is built from TRBV7-3 and TRBJ1-1; D is undetermined. Germline assignment: CDR1 SGHTA and CDR2 FQGTGA. This CDR3 contains 13 residues. The V end lost 4 bases, the J end lost 6 bases, and 12 bases lay between the germline ends. For the CDR3, the DNA is TGTGCCAGCAGCTGGGGAACTACCGCTGAAGCTTTCTTT. It yields the protein CASSWGTTAEAFF.

This clonotype was detected a few times. The chain links TRBV28 to TRBJ1-2; no definite D call. The V gene lost 4 bases and the J gene lost 1 base, with 1 base spanning the gap. Germline V gene data show CDR1 as MDHEN and CDR2 as SYDVKM. The CDR3 extends over 11 amino acids. CDR3 region: CASSYNYGYTF. The DNA of the CDR3 is TGTGCCAGCAGTTATAACTATGGCTACACCTTC.

By frequency in the sample, this clonotype is medium-sized. The rearrangement links TRBV5-1 to TRBJ2-6; 7 bases fit TRBD1. This CDR3 comprises 17 residues. The germline CDR1 and CDR2 sequences are SGHRS and YFSETQ. V lost 4 bases to trimming and J lost 0 bases; unmatched junction nucleotides: 7. The CDR3 sequence is CASSQGQLLSGANVLTF. CDR3 nucleotide sequence: TGCGCCAGCAGCCAGGGACAGCTTCTCTCTGGGGCCAACGTCCTGACTTTC.

By share of the sample, this clonotype is medium-sized. The chain is built from TRBV11-2 and TRBJ2-7, with 7 bases identical to TRBD2. CDR3 length: 13 residues. V gave up 5 bases and J gave up 5 bases; unmatched junction bases: 6. CDR1 is SGHAT and CDR2 is FQNNGV in the germline V gene. The CDR3 loop reads CASSIIRGDEQYF. The CDR3 coding sequence is TGTGCCAGCAGCATAATCCGGGGGGACGAGCAGTACTTC.

By share of the sample, this clonotype is medium-sized (0.01 to 0.1%). The chain employs TRBV10-1 and TRBJ2-5; no firm D call. The CDR3 is 11 amino acids. CDR1 is WNHNN and CDR2 is SYGVQD in the germline V gene (reference sequence). V was trimmed by 6 bases and J by 5 bases, leaving 7 bases between them. As DNA, the CDR3 is TGCGCCAGCAGCACACGGGAGACCCAGTACTTC. It codes for CASSTRETQYF.

This clonotype is termed medium-sized. The CDR3 spells CASSQDRGQPQHF. The CDR3 bases are TGTGCCAGCAGTCAGGACAGGGGGCAGCCCCAGCATTTT. The V gene is TRBV6-2 or TRBV6-3, the J gene TRBJ1-5, with 10 bases lining up with TRBD1. Trimming removed 5 bases from V and 7 bases from J; junction bases left unmatched: 2. Germline V lookup: CDR1 MNHEY, CDR2 SVGEGT. The CDR3 has 13 residues.

By sample share, this clonotype is medium-sized (0.01 to 0.1%). The J gene is TRBJ2-7, the V gene TRBV4-1; D perhaps matches TRBD2 (6 bases). The V gene lost 0 bases and the J gene lost 4 bases, with 13 bases spanning the gap. The CDR3 has 15 amino acids. The germline gives CDR1 MGHRA, CDR2 YSYEKL. The CDR3 nucleotides are TGCGCCAGCAGCCAAGAAAGCCGGGGGATATACGAGCAGTACTTC. As protein: CASSQESRGIYEQYF.

This clonotype was observed a few times. V usage is TRBV7-9 and J usage is TRBJ2-3; either TRBD1 or TRBD2 may fit D (6 bases each). The CDR3 length is 15 residues. Deletions cut 5 bases from V and 2 bases from J, with 14 bases between. Germline values: CDR1 SEHNR, CDR2 FQNEAQ (reference sequence). The CDR3 DNA reads TGTGCCAGCAGCCTAGATACGGGGGCCACAGATACGCAGTATTTT. It encodes CASSLDTGATDTQYF.

By share, this clonotype ranks as medium-sized. This chain joins TRBV5-1 and TRBJ2-3; 14 bases fit TRBD2. The CDR3 sequence is 16 residues long. CDR1 SGHRS and CDR2 YFSETQ come from the germline V gene. Trimming removed 3 bases from V and 5 bases from J; junction bases left unmatched: 5. The chain's CDR3 is CASSSTSGGALDTQYF. Here the CDR3 DNA reads TGCGCCAGCAGCTCGACTAGCGGGGGGGCCTTAGATACGCAGTATTTT.